A selection of T cell receptor beta chains follows, all from one sample in a study of blood T cell repertoires in COVID-19. Assay: immunoSEQ multiplex PCR; the TCRdb copy retains only in-frame clones and omits some. Of roughly 140,000 clones in the sample, roughly four fifths were seen once. The sequenced material came from peripheral blood. These TCRs come from a woman of 80 years or more with acute or convalescent COVID-19. Both conserved end residues are part of each CDR3. The order of the fields is CDR3 DNA, CDR3 protein, D gene, CDR3 length, V gene, J gene. The D gene is left open where the match is weak.

TGTGCCAGCAGCTTAGACAGAATTCAGCCCCAGCATTTT,CASSLDRIQPQHF,NA,13,TRBV7-2,TRBJ1-5
TGTGCTAGCAGCTCCTCGTCCCAGGGCACCGGGGAGCTGTTTTTT,CASSSSSQGTGELFF,NA,15,TRBV7-7,TRBJ2-2
TGTGCCAGCTCACGGAGACAGATTACGAACACTGAAGCTTTCTTT,CASSRRQITNTEAFF,NA,15,TRBV18,TRBJ1-1
TGCAGTGCTAGTTGGAGGGGCAATTGGACGATAAACTACGAGCAGTACTTC,CSASWRGNWTINYEQYF,NA,17,TRBV20-1,TRBJ2-7
TGTGCCAGCAGCCTGGTCGGGGGGCCAGATACGCAGTATTTT,CASSLVGGPDTQYF,NA,14,TRBV3-1/TRBV3-2,TRBJ2-3
TGTGCCAGCAGCGTAGATTCCGGGAGTAGTGAGACCCAGTACTTC,CASSVDSGSSETQYF,NA,15,TRBV9,TRBJ2-5
TGCAGCGCCACGGGACAGGGGGCCTACGAGCAGTACTTC,CSATGQGAYEQYF,TRBD1,13,TRBV29-1,TRBJ2-7
TGTGCCAGCAGCTTAGGACTAGCGGGGACCTACAATGAGCAGTTCTTC,CASSLGLAGTYNEQFF,TRBD2,16,TRBV7-3,TRBJ2-1
TGTGCCAGCAGCTATGGACAGGGGCACTACGAGCAGTACTTC,CASSYGQGHYEQYF,TRBD1,14,TRBV5-6,TRBJ2-7
TGTGCCAGCAGCCAGCTCGGGACTCGGGATCAGCCCCAGCATTTT,CASSQLGTRDQPQHF,NA,15,TRBV4-2,TRBJ1-5